The present T cell receptor beta chain was sequenced within a study of blood T cell repertoires in COVID-19. Background on the study: PBMCs, B-cell-depleted T cells, or T cells provided the cDNA or gDNA that made up the material.

Methods used by the authors: Amplified reference gene primers provided the basis for estimating nucleated cell counts. Sequencing was performed with immunoSEQ multiplex PCR; in TCRdb, only in-frame clones are kept and a portion is missing. The V and J calls and the clone size are those of that table, but D and trimming were determined from the DNA. The sample lists approximately 69,000 clones; under 90% were seen once. It was during active infection that Seattle patients were enrolled and then longitudinally followed. J gave up 3 bases and V 6 bases, and 0 bases lay outside the gene matches. The CDR3 totals 12 residues. The germline V gene has CDR1 ENHRY and CDR2 SYGVKD.

The source of this sequence is a man in his fifties or sixties with COVID-19, enrolled during active disease. The rearrangement links TRBV10-3 to TRBJ2-5; 8 nucleotides line up with TRBD1. Sequenced material: peripheral blood. The CDR3 here is CAIRGQEETQYF. The CDR3 bases are TGTGCCATCAGGGGACAGGAAGAGACCCAGTACTTC.